This T cell receptor beta chain was documented in a study of blood T cell repertoires in COVID-19. Turning to the study itself: Sites in the United States, Italy and Spain provided acute and convalescent COVID-19 samples. The cDNA or gDNA used as material had been derived from T cells, B-cell-depleted T cells, or PBMCs.

V was cut by 6 bases and J by 2 bases, with 19 bases left in between. Looked up from germline, CDR1 is SEHNR and CDR2 is FQNEAQ (reference sequence). The length of the CDR3 is 16 residues. This clone showed up just once. Authors' analysis steps: Scientists estimated how many nucleated cells there were by amplifying reference gene primers. Method: immunoSEQ multiplex PCR; TCRdb's copy keeps in-frame clones and lacks some. The DNA was the basis for D and trimming; V, J and clone size are from that table. The data contain about 280,000 clones, approximately 83% of them seen just once; the ten biggest clones take up more than 10%.

The sequence came from a human donor in a cohort sampled during active COVID-19. Sequencing was carried out using peripheral blood. This chain links TRBV7-9 with TRBJ1-1; possible D gene TRBD1, 6 bases. CDR3 protein: CASRTGWTDSNTEAFF. DNA of the CDR3: TGTGCCAGCAGAACCGGGTGGACAGATTCCAACACTGAAGCTTTCTTT.